One and the same sample provided the 9 T cell receptor beta chains below, sequenced in a study of OX40 agonist ivuxolimab in advanced cancers. Libraries were prepared through the immunoSEQ multiplex PCR assay. What TCRdb holds here is the immuneACCESS table cut down to in-frame rearrangements. Part of the clones is not present; checked against another copy, under half of the missing clones reflect an unresolved V gene, and the others are unexplained. The sample table shows fewer than 70,000 clones, and approximately 90% are seen once. The top ten hold 2.5% to 3% of the sample. Sequenced here: CD4+ or CD8+ T cells sorted from blood, sampled in a trial of the OX40 agonist ivuxolimab. The origin of the receptors is an adult with an advanced solid tumor such as melanoma, head and neck, liver or kidney cancer.

The CDR3 sequence is CASSLGLRVAFF. The CDR3 DNA sequence: TGTGCCAGCAGTTTGGGGTTACGAGTGGCTTTCTTT. The chain combines TRBV28 with TRBJ1-1; D unclear. The V gene's germline CDR1 is MDHEN and CDR2 SYDVKM. CDR3 length: 12 amino acids. Trimming took 3 bases from V and 11 from J, leaving 13 bases between them.

The chain links TRBV7-2 to TRBJ1-1; tentative D call: TRBD1 (6 bases). The CDR3 runs 15 residues. Germline V gene sequence: CDR1 SGHTA, CDR2 FQGNSA. Trimming removed 7 bases from V and 7 bases from J, with 22 bases in between. CDR3 loop: CASNPRERGGDEAFF. The CDR3 coding sequence is TGTGCCAGCAATCCTCGTGAGAGGGGGGGGGATGAAGCTTTCTTT.

The rearrangement uses TRBV7-9 and TRBJ2-7, with D possibly being TRBD1 (5 bases). This CDR3 has 15 amino acids. V was shortened by 5 bases and J by 0 bases, with 14 bases between the two germline ends. Germline CDR1 SEHNR, CDR2 FQNEAQ (reference sequence). CDR3: CASSRRGGDSYEQYF. The DNA of the CDR3 is TGTGCCAGCAGCCGAAGGGGCGGTGACTCCTACGAGCAGTACTTC. Complete variable domain (other parts from reference TRBV7-9 and TRBJ2-7): DTGVSQNPRHKITKRGQNVTFRCDPISEHNRLYWYRQTLGQGPEFLTYFQNEAQLEKSRLLSDRFSAERPKGSFSTLEIQRTEQGDSAMYLCASSRRGGDSYEQYFGPGTRLTVT.

This clone was seen once. The chain uses TRBV28 and TRBJ1-2, with 10 bases identical to TRBD1. The CDR3 covers 14 residues. Germline V gene sequence: CDR1 MDHEN, CDR2 SYDVKM. The V segment lost 6 bases and the J segment 6 bases; nucleotides outside the gene matches: 7. CDR3: CASRDAGQGHGYTF. The CDR3 DNA reads as TGTGCCAGCAGGGATGCGGGACAGGGGCATGGCTACACCTTC.

The chain couples TRBV4-3 to TRBJ1-5; possibly TRBD1 for D (5 bases). The CDR3 extends over 15 amino acids. Germline V gives CDR1 LGHNA, CDR2 YSLEER. The V gene lost 0 bases and the J gene lost 10 bases, with 16 bases spanning the gap. Here the CDR3 reads CASSQDVGRVEPQHF. The CDR3 nucleotides are TGCGCCAGCAGCCAAGATGTGGGCAGGGTGGAACCCCAGCATTTT.

The gene calls are TRBV7-2 and TRBJ1-2; D remains ambiguous. The germline gives CDR1 SGHTA, CDR2 FQGNSA. The V gene lost 5 bases and the J gene lost 2 bases, with 12 bases spanning the gap. The CDR3 extends over 14 amino acids. This CDR3 reads CASSANRGNYGYTF. The CDR3 bases are TGTGCCAGCAGCGCTAACAGAGGGAACTATGGCTACACCTTC.

The chain has TRBV14 and TRBJ2-3, with a possible D match to TRBD1 (6 bases). V lost 1 base, J lost 2 bases, and 16 bases lay in between. The length of the CDR3 is 17 residues. Germline CDR1 reads SGHDN; CDR2 reads FVKESK. CDR3 DNA sequence: TGTGCCAGCAGCCAAGGGTCCGGGACACGGTACACAGATACGCAGTATTTT. Residues: CASSQGSGTRYTDTQYF.

This clone has more than one count but fewer than ten. This rearrangement joins TRBV7-9 to TRBJ2-1, with 13 bases lining up with TRBD2. CDR3 length: 16 amino acids. The trim removed 3 bases at V and 5 bases at J, leaving 4 bases unmatched. Germline loops: CDR1 SEHNR, CDR2 FQNEAQ (reference sequence). The CDR3 DNA follows: TGTGCCAGCAGCTTTAGACTAGCGGGGGGTAACAATGAGCAGTTCTTC. It is translated as CASSFRLAGGNNEQFF.

The genes are TRBV28 and TRBJ1-1, with D perhaps TRBD1 (6 bases). Germline assignment: CDR1 MDHEN and CDR2 SYDVKM. Deletions cut 7 bases from V and 4 bases from J, with 13 bases between. The CDR3 has 13 amino acids. For the CDR3, the DNA is TGTGCCAGCACTTGGGGGGCTAGCACTGAAGCTTTCTTT. It translates to CASTWGASTEAFF.